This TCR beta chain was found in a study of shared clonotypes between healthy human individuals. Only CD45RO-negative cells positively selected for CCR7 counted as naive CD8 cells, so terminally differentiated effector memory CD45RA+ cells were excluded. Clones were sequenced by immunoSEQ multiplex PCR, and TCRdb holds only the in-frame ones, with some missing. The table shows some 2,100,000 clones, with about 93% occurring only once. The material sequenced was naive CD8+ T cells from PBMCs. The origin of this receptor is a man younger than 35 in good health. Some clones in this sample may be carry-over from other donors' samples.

CDR3 in amino acids: CASRASWTGELFF. CDR3 in DNA: TGTGCCAGTCGGGCAAGCTGGACCGGGGAGCTGTTTTTT. This chain links TRBV19 with TRBJ2-2; D is unresolved. The germline CDR1 and CDR2 sequences are LNHDA and SQIVND (reference sequence). The V end was cut by 8 bases, the J end by 5 bases, with 12 bases between. This CDR3 comprises 13 residues.